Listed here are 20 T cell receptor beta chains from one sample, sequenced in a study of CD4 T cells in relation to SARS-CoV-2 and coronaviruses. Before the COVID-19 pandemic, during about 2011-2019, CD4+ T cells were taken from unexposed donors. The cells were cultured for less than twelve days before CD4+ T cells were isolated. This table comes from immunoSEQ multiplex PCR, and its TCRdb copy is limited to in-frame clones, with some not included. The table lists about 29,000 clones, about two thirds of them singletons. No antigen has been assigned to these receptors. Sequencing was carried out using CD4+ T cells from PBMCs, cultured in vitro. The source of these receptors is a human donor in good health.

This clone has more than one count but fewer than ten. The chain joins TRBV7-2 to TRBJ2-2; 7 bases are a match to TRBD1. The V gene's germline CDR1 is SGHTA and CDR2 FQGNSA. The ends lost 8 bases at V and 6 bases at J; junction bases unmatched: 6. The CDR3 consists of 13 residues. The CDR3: CASCRQGAGELFF. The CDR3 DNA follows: TGTGCCAGCTGTCGCCAGGGGGCCGGGGAGCTGTTTTTT. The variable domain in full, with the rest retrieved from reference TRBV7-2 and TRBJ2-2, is GAGVSQSPSNKVTEKGKDVELRCDPISGHTALYWYRQSLGQGLEFLIYFQGNSAPDKSGLPSDRFSAERTGGSVSTLTIQRTQQEDSAVYLCASCRQGAGELFFGEGSRLTVL.

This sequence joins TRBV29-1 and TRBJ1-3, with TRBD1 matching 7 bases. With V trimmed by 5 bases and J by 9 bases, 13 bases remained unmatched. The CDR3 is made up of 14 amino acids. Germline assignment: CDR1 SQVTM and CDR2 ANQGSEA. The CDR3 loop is CSVTTGPEGGTIYF. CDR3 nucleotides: TGCAGCGTTACGACAGGGCCGGAGGGTGGCACCATATATTTT. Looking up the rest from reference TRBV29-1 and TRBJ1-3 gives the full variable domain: SAVISQKPSRDICQRGTSLTIQCQVDSQVTMMFWYRQQPGQSLTLIATANQGSEATYESGFVIDKFPISRPNLTFSTLTVSNMSPEDSSIYLCSVTTGPEGGTIYFGEGSWLTVV.

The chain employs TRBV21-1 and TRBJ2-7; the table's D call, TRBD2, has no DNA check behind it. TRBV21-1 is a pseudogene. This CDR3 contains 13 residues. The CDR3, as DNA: TGTGCCACCGCACCACAAAATAACGGGGAGCAGTACTTC. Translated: CATAPQNNGEQYF.

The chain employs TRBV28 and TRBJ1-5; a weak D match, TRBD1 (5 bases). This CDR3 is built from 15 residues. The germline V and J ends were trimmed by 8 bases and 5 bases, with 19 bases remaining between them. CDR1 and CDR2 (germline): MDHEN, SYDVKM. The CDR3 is CASAPGRGSHQPQHF. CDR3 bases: TGTGCCAGCGCCCCGGGAAGGGGTTCGCATCAGCCCCAGCATTTT. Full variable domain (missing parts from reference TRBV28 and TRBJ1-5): DVKVTQSSRYLVKRTGEKVFLECVQDMDHENMFWYRQDPGLGLRLIYFSYDVKMKEKGDIPEGYSVSREKKERFSLILESASTNQTSMYLCASAPGRGSHQPQHFGDGTRLSIL.

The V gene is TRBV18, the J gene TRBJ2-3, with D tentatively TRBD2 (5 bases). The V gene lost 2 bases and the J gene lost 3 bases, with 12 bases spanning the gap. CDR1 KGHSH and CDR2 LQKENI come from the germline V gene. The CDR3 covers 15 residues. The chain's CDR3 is CASSPGLAMTDTQYF. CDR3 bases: TGTGCCAGCTCACCAGGACTCGCTATGACAGATACGCAGTATTTT.

In DNA, the CDR3 is TGTGCCAGCAGCTATAGACAGGACCACGAGATCTATGGCTACACCTTC. The encoded protein is CASSYRQDHEIYGYTF. The chain joins TRBV7-8 to TRBJ1-2; a possible D gene is TRBD1 (6 bases). The CDR3 consists of 16 residues. The V end lost 4 bases, the J end lost 4 bases, and 19 bases lay between the germline ends. The V gene's germline CDR1 is SGHVS and CDR2 FQNEAQ. The full variable domain, rest sourced from reference TRBV7-8 and TRBJ1-2, is GAGVSQSPRYKVAKRGQDVALRCDPISGHVSLFWYQQALGQGPEFLTYFQNEAQLDKSGLPSDRFFAERPEGSVSTLKIQRTQQEDSAVYLCASSYRQDHEIYGYTFGSGTRLTVV.

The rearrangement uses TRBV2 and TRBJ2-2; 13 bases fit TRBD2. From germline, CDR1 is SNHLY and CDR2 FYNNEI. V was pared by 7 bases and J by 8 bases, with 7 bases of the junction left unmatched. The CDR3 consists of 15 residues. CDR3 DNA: TGTGCCAGCAATTCGGGACTAGCGGGACGGGGGGAGCTGTTTTTT. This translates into CASNSGLAGRGELFF.

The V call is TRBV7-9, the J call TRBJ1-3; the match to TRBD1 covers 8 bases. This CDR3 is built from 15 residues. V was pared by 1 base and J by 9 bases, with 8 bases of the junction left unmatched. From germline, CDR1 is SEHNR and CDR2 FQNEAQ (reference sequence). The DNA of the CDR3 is TGTGCCAGCAGCTTAGGCCCGGGACAGGCCGTCACCATATATTTT. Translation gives CASSLGPGQAVTIYF. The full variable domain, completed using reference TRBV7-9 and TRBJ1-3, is DTGVSQNPRHKITKRGQNVTFRCDPISEHNRLYWYRQTLGQGPEFLTYFQNEAQLEKSRLLSDRFSAERPKGSFSTLEIQRTEQGDSAMYLCASSLGPGQAVTIYFGEGSWLTVV.

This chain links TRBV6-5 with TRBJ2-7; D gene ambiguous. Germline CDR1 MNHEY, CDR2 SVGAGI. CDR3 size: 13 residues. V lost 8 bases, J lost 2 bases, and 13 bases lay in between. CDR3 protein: CASGRSDTYEQYF. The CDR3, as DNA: TGTGCCAGCGGGCGAAGCGATACCTACGAGCAGTACTTC.

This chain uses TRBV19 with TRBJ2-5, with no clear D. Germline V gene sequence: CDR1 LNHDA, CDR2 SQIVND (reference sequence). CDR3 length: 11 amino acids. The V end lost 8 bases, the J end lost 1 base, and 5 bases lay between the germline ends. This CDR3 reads CASGFQETQYF. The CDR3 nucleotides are TGTGCCAGTGGCTTCCAAGAGACCCAGTACTTC.

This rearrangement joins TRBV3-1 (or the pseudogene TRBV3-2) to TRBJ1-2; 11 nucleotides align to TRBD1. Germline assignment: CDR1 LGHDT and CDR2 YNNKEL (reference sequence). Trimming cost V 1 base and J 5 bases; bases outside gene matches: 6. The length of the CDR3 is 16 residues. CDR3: CASSQGGTGGRYGYTF. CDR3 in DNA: TGTGCCAGCAGCCAAGGAGGGACAGGGGGGCGGTATGGCTACACCTTC.

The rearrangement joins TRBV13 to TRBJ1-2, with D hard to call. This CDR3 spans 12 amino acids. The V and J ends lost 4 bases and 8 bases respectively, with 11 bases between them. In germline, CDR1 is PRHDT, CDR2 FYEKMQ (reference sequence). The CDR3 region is CASSSLVKGYTF. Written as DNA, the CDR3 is TGTGCCAGCAGCTCTCTCGTAAAGGGCTACACCTTC.

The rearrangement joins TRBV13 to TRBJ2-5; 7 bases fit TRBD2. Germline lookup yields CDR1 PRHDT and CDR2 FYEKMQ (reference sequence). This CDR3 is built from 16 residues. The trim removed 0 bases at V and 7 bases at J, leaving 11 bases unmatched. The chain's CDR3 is CASSLGGLAATGTQYF. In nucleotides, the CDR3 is TGTGCCAGCAGCTTAGGAGGTCTAGCGGCTACTGGGACCCAGTACTTC.

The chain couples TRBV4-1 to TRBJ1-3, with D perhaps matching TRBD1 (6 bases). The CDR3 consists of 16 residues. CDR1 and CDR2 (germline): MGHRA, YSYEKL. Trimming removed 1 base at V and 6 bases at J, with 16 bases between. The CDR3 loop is CASSQGAGGSLNTIYF. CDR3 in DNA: TGCGCCAGCAGCCAAGGCGCGGGGGGCAGCTTAAACACCATATATTTT.

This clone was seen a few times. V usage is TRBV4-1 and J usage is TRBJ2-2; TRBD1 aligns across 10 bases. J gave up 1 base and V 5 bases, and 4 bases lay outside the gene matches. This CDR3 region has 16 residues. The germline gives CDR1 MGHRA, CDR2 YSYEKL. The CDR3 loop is CASSTRTGGNTGELFF. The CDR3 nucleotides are TGCGCCAGCAGCACCCGGACAGGGGGGAACACCGGGGAGCTGTTTTTT.

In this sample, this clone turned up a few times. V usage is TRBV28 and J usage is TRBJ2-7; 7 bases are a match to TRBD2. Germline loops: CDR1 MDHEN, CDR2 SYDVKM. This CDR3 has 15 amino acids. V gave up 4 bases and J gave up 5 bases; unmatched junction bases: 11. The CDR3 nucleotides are TGTGCCAGCAGTTCTCCGGGGGGTATGCGTCACGAGCAGTACTTC. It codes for CASSSPGGMRHEQYF.

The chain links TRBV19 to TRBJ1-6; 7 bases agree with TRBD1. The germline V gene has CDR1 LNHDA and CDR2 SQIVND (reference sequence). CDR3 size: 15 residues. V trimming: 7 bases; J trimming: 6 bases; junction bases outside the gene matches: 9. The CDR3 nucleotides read TGTGCCAGTAAAGAGGGACAGCTGATTAATTCACCCCTCCACTTT. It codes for CASKEGQLINSPLHF.

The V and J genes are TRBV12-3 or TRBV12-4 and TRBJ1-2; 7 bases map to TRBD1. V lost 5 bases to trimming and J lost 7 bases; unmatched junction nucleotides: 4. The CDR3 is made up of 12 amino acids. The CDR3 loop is CASSLYRGGYTF. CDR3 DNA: TGTGCCAGCAGTCTATACAGGGGTGGCTACACCTTC.

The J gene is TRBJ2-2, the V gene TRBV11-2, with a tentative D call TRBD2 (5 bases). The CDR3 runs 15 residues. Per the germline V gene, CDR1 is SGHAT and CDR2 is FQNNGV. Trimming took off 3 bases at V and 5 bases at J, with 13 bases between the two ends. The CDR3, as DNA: TGTGCCAGCAGCTTCTCCCCAATAGCGACCGGGGAGCTGTTTTTT. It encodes CASSFSPIATGELFF.

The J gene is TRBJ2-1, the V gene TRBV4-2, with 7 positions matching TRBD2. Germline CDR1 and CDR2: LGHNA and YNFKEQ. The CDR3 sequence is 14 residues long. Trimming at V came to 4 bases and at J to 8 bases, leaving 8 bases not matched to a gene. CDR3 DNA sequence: TGTGCCAGCAGCCTCAAGGCGGGAGAAGATGAGCAGTTCTTC. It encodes CASSLKAGEDEQFF.